Each of the 5 T cell receptor beta chains below was sequenced from the same sample in a study of T cells in Graves' hyperthyroidism and ophthalmopathy. Template material for amplifying TCR beta CDR3 regions consisted of RNA transcripts. When the TCR CDR3 underwent first-round RT-PCR, the HTBI primer set was used. TCRdb recomputed calls from the multiplex PCR reads with MiXCR, one row per CDR3 protein. Counted here are a few hundred thousand distinct CDR3 sequences, around 14% occurring once; the ten biggest clones make up under 8%. The sequenced sample consisted of blood. These receptors were collected from a woman aged 25 to 39 with Graves' hyperthyroidism.

This clonotype came up many times. The chain employs TRBV18 and TRBJ1-2; D gene uncertain. V lost 6 bases and J 4 bases, leaving 18 bases between the germline ends. CDR1 and CDR2 from the germline V gene are KGHSH and LQKENI. The length of the CDR3 is 15 residues. CDR3 in amino acids: CASSPTSEYLYGYTF. CDR3 DNA sequence: TGTGCCAGCTCGCCCACGTCTGAATATCTCTATGGCTACACCTTC.

This clonotype was detected a few times. The rearrangement links TRBV4-1 to TRBJ2-4, with D possibly being TRBD1 (6 bases). CDR1 is MGHRA and CDR2 is YSYEKL in the germline V gene. The CDR3 consists of 15 residues. With 6 bases removed from V and 1 base from J, the gap between germline ends came to 13 bases. For the CDR3, the DNA is TGCGCCAGCAGGACGACAGGACTGGCCAAAAACATTCAGTACTTC. It yields the protein CASRTTGLAKNIQYF.

CDR3 nucleotide sequence: TGCAGTGCTAGGGCGAGGGGCAGTTCCTACGAGCAGTACTTC. Translation gives CSARARGSSYEQYF. The V gene is TRBV20-1, the J gene TRBJ2-7; either TRBD1 or TRBD2 may supply D (5 bases each). V was pared by 3 bases and J by 1 base, with 13 bases between. Germline assignment: CDR1 DFQATT and CDR2 SNEGSKA (reference sequence). This CDR3 is 14 amino acids long.

Only a few counts were recorded for this clonotype. The chain has TRBV14 and TRBJ2-3, with D possibly matching TRBD2 (5 bases). V lost 4 bases to trimming and J lost 4 bases, with 21 bases between them. CDR1 SGHDN and CDR2 FVKESK come from the germline V gene. The CDR3 consists of 17 residues. CDR3 protein: CASSPRPLLGRPDTQYF. CDR3 nucleotide sequence: TGTGCCAGCAGCCCACGACCACTACTAGGACGGCCAGATACGCAGTATTTT.

At least ten counts were recorded for this clonotype. This rearrangement joins TRBV27 to TRBJ2-5; either TRBD1 or TRBD2 may fit D (5 bases each). Trimming left V 0 bases short and J 1 base short, with 15 bases between. CDR3 size: 17 residues. Germline CDR1 MNHEY, CDR2 SMNVEV (reference sequence). CDR3 bases: TGTGCCAGCAGTTTATCGGGGGTGGGACGCATCCAAGAGACCCAGTACTTC. Translated: CASSLSGVGRIQETQYF.